These 26 T cell receptor beta chains were sequenced from one sample in a study of cytomegalovirus exposure and HLA in healthy donors (TCRdb year 2017). The protocol used for the library was the immunoSEQ multiplex PCR assay. A mixture of 60 forward primers for TCR Vbeta segments and 13 reverse primers for TCR Jbeta segments was used in the multiplex PCR. TCRdb stores this immuneACCESS table with in-frame sequences only. Part of the clones is absent; in the studies checked, under half of the shortfall reflects unresolved V genes, and no reason is known for the rest. In this sample the table shows roughly 110,000 clones, about 79% of which occur a single time. Approximately 3.1% of the sample is held by the ten biggest clonotypes. The sequenced sample was PBMCs. The origin of the receptors is a young woman in good health and CMV-seropositive.

The CDR3 here is CASSLSFPRQNYEQYF. CDR3 nucleotides: TGTGCCAGCAGTTTATCGTTTCCTAGACAGAACTACGAGCAGTACTTC. The J gene is TRBJ2-7, the V gene TRBV28; TRBD1 is a possible D gene (5 bases). Germline lookup yields CDR1 MDHEN and CDR2 SYDVKM. Trimming took 1 base from V and 3 from J, leaving 16 bases between them. The CDR3 contains 16 residues.

This clone was seen only once. The chain recombines TRBV11-1 with TRBJ2-5; the D is unclear. The DNA end is a closer match to TRBJ2-7, so the J assignment may be wrong. The CDR3 is made up of 11 amino acids. Per germline, CDR1 SGHAT and CDR2 FQDESV (reference sequence). This chain's CDR3 is CASSLLNEQYF. For the CDR3, the DNA is TGTGCCAGCAGCTTATTAAACGAGCAGTACTTC.

This clone was counted once. The V gene is TRBV6-1, the J gene TRBJ2-7; the D gene is possibly TRBD1 (5 bases). V lost 0 bases to trimming and J lost 4 bases, with 13 bases between them. Germline CDR1 and CDR2: MNHNS and SASEGT. CDR3 length: 15 amino acids. CDR3 sequence reads: CASSEAWAGRYEQYF. The CDR3 DNA follows: TGTGCCAGCAGTGAAGCTTGGGCAGGGCGGTACGAGCAGTACTTC.

This chain links TRBV19 with TRBJ1-5; D is unclear. Germline loops: CDR1 LNHDA, CDR2 SQIVND (reference sequence). Trimming removed 5 bases from V and 4 bases from J, with 12 bases in between. This CDR3 comprises 14 residues. DNA for the CDR3: TGTGCCAGTAGTTTCCGGGATCCTAATCAGCCCCAGCATTTT. It yields the protein CASSFRDPNQPQHF.

The chain employs TRBV4-1 and TRBJ2-7; a possible D gene is TRBD2 (6 bases). In germline, CDR1 is MGHRA, CDR2 YSYEKL. This CDR3 comprises 16 residues. V lost 5 bases to trimming and J lost 2 bases, with 19 bases between them. CDR3 nucleotides: TGCGCCAGCAGCTTTGCCGGGGACTTCACCACCTACGAGCAGTACTTC. Residues: CASSFAGDFTTYEQYF.

V is TRBV28 and J is TRBJ2-7; 11 nucleotides agree with TRBD1. The CDR3 length is 15 residues. V gave up 6 bases and J gave up 2 bases; unmatched junction bases: 6. Germline CDR1 MDHEN, CDR2 SYDVKM. CDR3 residues: CASSAGQGAPYEQYF. The CDR3 DNA sequence: TGTGCCAGCAGCGCCGGACAGGGGGCTCCCTACGAGCAGTACTTC.

V is TRBV20-1 and J is TRBJ2-1; D is unresolved. The CDR3 has 8 residues. Germline V gives CDR1 DFQATT, CDR2 SNEGSKA (reference sequence). V lost 7 bases, J lost 10 bases, and 5 bases lay in between. The CDR3 DNA sequence: TGCAGTGTTCGGGAGCAGTTCTTC. Translating it yields CSVREQFF.

The gene calls are TRBV5-1 and TRBJ2-1, with 7 nucleotides matching TRBD2. Trimming at V came to 0 bases and at J to 4 bases, leaving 4 bases not matched to a gene. The CDR3 totals 15 residues. Germline CDR1 is SGHRS and CDR2 is YFSETQ. CDR3 nucleotides: TGCGCCAGCAGCTTGGAGTCTAGCGGATACAATGAGCAGTTCTTC. Protein: CASSLESSGYNEQFF.

V gene TRBV11-3 combines with J gene TRBJ2-2, with 12 bases identical to TRBD2. The CDR3 extends over 16 amino acids. Germline V lookup: CDR1 SGHNT, CDR2 YENEEA. V was clipped by 4 bases and J by 6 bases; unmatched bases: 6. In DNA, the CDR3 is TGTGCCAGCAGCTCCATGACTAGCGGGGGTTCCGGGGAGCTGTTTTTT. Its protein is CASSSMTSGGSGELFF. Supplemented by reference TRBV11-3 and TRBJ2-2, the full variable domain reads EAGVVQSPRYKIIEKKQPVAFWCNPISGHNTLYWYLQNLGQGPELLIRYENEEAVDDSQLPKDRFSAERLKGVDSTLKIQPAELGDSAVYLCASSSMTSGGSGELFFGEGSRLTVL.

The genes are TRBV6-5 and TRBJ1-3; weak D call: TRBD1 (5 bases). Trimming left V 7 bases short and J 4 bases short, with 17 bases between. The CDR3 consists of 15 residues. Germline CDR1 MNHEY, CDR2 SVGAGI. The CDR3 sequence: CASKPGDLLGNTIYF. The CDR3 DNA is TGTGCCAGCAAACCGGGGGACCTTTTGGGAAACACCATATATTTT.

The V call is TRBV14, the J call TRBJ2-7; perhaps TRBD1 as D (5 bases). The CDR3 totals 16 residues. The V end lost 0 bases, the J end lost 0 bases, and 12 bases lay between the germline ends. Germline CDR1 reads SGHDN; CDR2 reads FVKESK. The CDR3 loop reads CASSQDSRVSSYEQYF. As DNA, the CDR3 is TGTGCCAGCAGCCAAGATAGCAGGGTTAGCTCCTACGAGCAGTACTTC. Looking up the rest from reference TRBV14 and TRBJ2-7 gives the full variable domain: EAGVTQFPSHSVIEKGQTVTLRCDPISGHDNLYWYRRVMGKEIKFLLHFVKESKQDESGMPNNRFLAERTGGTYSTLKVQPAELEDSGVYFCASSQDSRVSSYEQYFGPGTRLTVT.

The chain carries TRBV19 and TRBJ1-3; D is unresolved. Germline lookup yields CDR1 LNHDA and CDR2 SQIVND (reference sequence). Trimming took 5 bases from V and 8 from J, leaving 19 bases between them. There are 15 residues in the CDR3. For the CDR3, the DNA is TGTGCCAGTAGTGACCTAAGACTCAAGAGGGACACCATATATTTT. This gives the protein CASSDLRLKRDTIYF.

This clone has only a few counts. The gene calls are TRBV19 and TRBJ2-7; D is possibly TRBD2 (6 bases). Germline V CDR1 and CDR2: LNHDA, SQIVND (reference sequence). The CDR3 spans 13 residues. Trimming shortened V by 8 bases and J by 6 bases, and 17 bases separated the two germline ends. The chain's CDR3 is CASGSGELAEQYF. DNA of the CDR3: TGTGCCAGTGGGTCGGGAGAATTGGCCGAGCAGTACTTC.

This sequence joins TRBV30 and TRBJ2-1, with TRBD2 matching over 8 bases. The CDR3 sequence is 13 residues long. The germline V gene has CDR1 GTSNPN and CDR2 SVGIG (reference sequence). The V and J ends lost 6 bases and 2 bases, in that order; junction bases with no gene match: 3. CDR3 bases: TGTGCCTGTCGGGAGGGGCCCTACAATGAGCAGTTCTTC. Translated: CACREGPYNEQFF.

The V and J genes are TRBV15 and TRBJ1-3; D might be TRBD1 (6 bases). V was pared by 2 bases and J by 0 bases, with 11 bases between. Germline V gives CDR1 LNHNV, CDR2 YYDKDF (reference sequence). This CDR3 has 16 residues. CDR3 amino acids: CATSRLQGLSGNTIYF. CDR3 DNA sequence: TGTGCCACCAGCAGATTACAGGGTCTCTCTGGAAACACCATATATTTT.

With regard to this clone: A junction boundary mismatches the germline segment, possibly from a read error. CDR3 in DNA: TGTGCTAGCAGCACCGGGAGGGAAGGCACCGGGGAGCTGTTTTTT. The encoded protein is CASSTGREGTGELFF. This rearrangement joins TRBV7-7 to TRBJ2-2, with TRBD2 identical over 8 bases. Looked up from germline, CDR1 is SSHAT and CDR2 is FNYEAQ (reference sequence). The CDR3 extends over 15 amino acids.

The rearrangement joins TRBV4-2 to TRBJ2-6, with D perhaps TRBD1 (5 bases). The CDR3 sequence is 15 residues long. The V end was cut by 0 bases, the J end by 2 bases, with 5 bases between. The V gene's germline CDR1 is LGHNA and CDR2 YNFKEQ. CDR3 loop: CASSQEGAGANVLTF. CDR3 in DNA: TGTGCCAGCAGCCAAGAAGGGGCTGGGGCCAACGTCCTGACTTTC.

V gene TRBV7-8 combines with J gene TRBJ2-7; TRBD2 agrees at 13 bases. This CDR3 spans 15 amino acids. The J segment lost 4 bases and the V segment lost 6 bases, leaving 6 bases of the junction unmatched. Per the germline V gene, CDR1 is SGHVS and CDR2 is FQNEAQ. The CDR3, as DNA: TGTGCCAGCAGACCGCGGACTAGCGGGAGTTACGAGCAGTACTTC. It encodes CASRPRTSGSYEQYF.

This sequence joins TRBV4-1 and TRBJ1-2; TRBD1 might be the D (6 bases). Germline V gives CDR1 MGHRA, CDR2 YSYEKL. V was clipped by 1 base and J by 0 bases, with 9 bases between them. This CDR3 spans 15 amino acids. CDR3 loop: CASSQVGASNYGYTF. For the CDR3, the DNA is TGCGCCAGCAGCCAAGTGGGGGCATCTAACTATGGCTACACCTTC.

The J gene is TRBJ2-7, the V gene TRBV4-2, with 9 bases matching TRBD2. The CDR3 totals 15 residues. Per germline, CDR1 LGHNA and CDR2 YNFKEQ. V was clipped by 3 bases and J by 2 bases; unmatched bases: 5. DNA of the CDR3: TGTGCCAGCAGCCACACTAGCGGGTCCGCCTACGAGCAGTACTTC. This gives the protein CASSHTSGSAYEQYF.

The V gene is TRBV7-9, the J gene TRBJ2-7, with 7 bases that match TRBD2. V lost 5 bases and J lost 2; bases outside the gene matches: 12. This CDR3 has 16 residues. The germline gives CDR1 SEHNR, CDR2 FQNEAQ (reference sequence). The CDR3 spells CASSPRPAGLPYEQYF. In DNA, the CDR3 is TGTGCCAGCAGCCCCCGGCCAGCGGGATTGCCCTACGAGCAGTACTTC.

This clone has only a few counts. The V and J genes are TRBV18 and TRBJ2-1; the match to TRBD2 covers 12 bases. The CDR3 sequence is 17 residues long. The germline CDR1 and CDR2 sequences are KGHSH and LQKENI. The ends lost 4 bases at V and 7 bases at J; junction bases unmatched: 11. The CDR3 DNA reads as TGTGCCAGCTCACTCACGCTAGCGGGAGGGGACCTAAATGAGCAGTTCTTC. Its protein is CASSLTLAGGDLNEQFF.

The V and J genes are TRBV11-3 and TRBJ2-1; TRBD1 might be the D (5 bases). The CDR3 spans 13 residues. Germline CDR1 is SGHNT and CDR2 is YENEEA. Deletions cut 5 bases from V and 9 bases from J, with 14 bases between. The DNA for the CDR3 is TGTGCCAGCAGCCCCCGCCAGGGCGGTGAGCAGTTCTTC. This codes for CASSPRQGGEQFF.

The chain combines TRBV6-5 with TRBJ1-2; TRBD1 agrees at 8 bases. The ends lost 7 bases at V and 4 bases at J; junction bases unmatched: 11. The CDR3 is 15 amino acids. Germline loops: CDR1 MNHEY, CDR2 SVGAGI. This CDR3 reads CASILPGQASYGYTF. CDR3 DNA sequence: TGTGCCAGCATCCTTCCGGGACAGGCCAGCTATGGCTACACCTTC.

The chain has TRBV25-1 and TRBJ1-2; no clear D. The CDR3 has 12 amino acids. Trimming removed 4 bases at V and 8 bases at J, with 11 bases between. From germline, CDR1 is MGHDK and CDR2 SYGVNS. The CDR3 protein is CASSVTQWGYTF. CDR3 in DNA: TGTGCCAGCAGTGTAACACAATGGGGCTACACCTTC.

This chain links TRBV6-6 with TRBJ1-1, with 8 bases fitting TRBD1. The germline V gene encodes CDR1 MNHNY and CDR2 SVGAGI (reference sequence). The CDR3 is made up of 14 amino acids. The trim removed 2 bases at V and 5 bases at J, leaving 4 bases unmatched. The CDR3 nucleotides are TGTGCCAGCAGTTACGGGCAGGGGGCTACTGAAGCTTTCTTT. This gives the protein CASSYGQGATEAFF.